The present T cell receptor beta chain was sequenced within a study of T-cell reconstitution after alpha-beta-depleted transplantation in children. This clonotype was seen more than once but under ten times. The CDR3 extends over 13 amino acids. From germline, CDR1 is ENHRY and CDR2 SYGVKD. V was shortened by 2 bases and J by 4 bases, with 8 bases between the two germline ends. Researchers prepared the TCRbeta library using unique molecular identifiers, the study reports. In TCRdb, the PCR reads were re-called with MiXCR into one record per CDR3 protein. In the table there are about 340,000 distinct CDR3 sequences, about an eighth of which are singletons.

The chain employs TRBV10-3 and TRBJ1-1; tentatively, D is TRBD1 (6 bases). The source material was PBMCs, sampled from the stem cell graft. This clonotype was sampled from a human donor who donated a stem cell graft to a child with Fanconi anemia. CDR3 in DNA: TGTGCCATCAGTGAGGACAGGCTCACTGAAGCTTTCTTT. Translation: CAISEDRLTEAFF.